These T cell receptor beta chains were read from a single sample in a study of T cell responses to AZD1222 COVID-19 vaccine. Sequenced by immunoSEQ multiplex PCR; TCRdb stores in-frame clones only, minus some. The sample lists about 120,000 clones; 85% to 95% were seen once. The starting material was peripheral blood, obtained on day 0 of AZD1222 vaccination. The receptors come from an adult in good health. Both conserved end residues are part of each CDR3. A D gene is named only where the DNA matches it firmly. Size values are once, few and many counts, or a class for expanded clones, and some rows have none.

D gene: NA
J gene: TRBJ1-1
V gene: TRBV12-3/TRBV12-4
clone size: NA
CDR3 protein: CASSFGLNTEAFF
CDR3 DNA: TGTGCCAGCAGTTTTGGGCTAAACACTGAAGCTTTCTTT

D gene: TRBD1
J gene: TRBJ1-2
V gene: TRBV28
clone size: NA
CDR3 protein: CASSYGTALNYGYTF
CDR3 DNA: TGTGCCAGCAGTTATGGGACAGCGCTAAACTATGGCTACACCTTC

D gene: TRBD2
J gene: TRBJ2-7
V gene: TRBV6-5
clone size: NA
CDR3 protein: CASSYSSSGGNYEQYF
CDR3 DNA: TGTGCCAGCAGTTACTCGTCTAGCGGGGGGAACTACGAGCAGTACTTC

D gene: NA
J gene: TRBJ1-2
V gene: TRBV19
clone size: NA
CDR3 protein: CASSSEAGLGGYTF
CDR3 DNA: TGTGCCAGTAGTTCAGAGGCTGGGCTCGGAGGCTACACCTTC

D gene: TRBD2
J gene: TRBJ2-1
V gene: TRBV18
clone size: NA
CDR3 protein: CASSPQGLAGGINEQFF
CDR3 DNA: TGTGCCAGCTCACCGCAGGGACTAGCGGGGGGGATCAATGAGCAGTTCTTC

D gene: NA
J gene: TRBJ1-5
V gene: TRBV2
clone size: NA
CDR3 protein: CASKQEQNQPQHF
CDR3 DNA: TGTGCCAGCAAGCAGGAACAAAATCAGCCCCAGCATTTT

D gene: TRBD1
J gene: TRBJ1-3
V gene: TRBV7-9
clone size: NA
CDR3 protein: CASSSTGRGNTIYF
CDR3 DNA: TGTGCCAGCAGCTCGACAGGGCGGGGAAACACCATATATTTT

D gene: NA
J gene: TRBJ1-1
V gene: TRBV7-8
clone size: NA
CDR3 protein: CASSLFMNTEAFF
CDR3 DNA: TGTGCCAGCAGCTTATTTATGAACACTGAAGCTTTCTTT

D gene: NA
J gene: TRBJ1-2
V gene: TRBV9
clone size: NA
CDR3 protein: CASSPGPYRYGYTF
CDR3 DNA: TGTGCCAGCAGCCCGGGTCCATACCGGTATGGCTACACCTTC

D gene: NA
J gene: TRBJ1-2
V gene: TRBV18
clone size: NA
CDR3 protein: CASSPSSRNYGYTF
CDR3 DNA: TGTGCCAGCTCACCCTCCTCTCGAAACTATGGCTACACCTTC

D gene: NA
J gene: TRBJ1-1
V gene: TRBV28
clone size: NA
CDR3 protein: CASVRGATEAFF
CDR3 DNA: TGTGCCAGCGTGAGGGGGGCCACTGAAGCTTTCTTT

D gene: TRBD2
J gene: TRBJ2-1
V gene: TRBV30
clone size: NA
CDR3 protein: CAWRHLSGGRDEQFF
CDR3 DNA: TGTGCCTGGAGACATCTTAGCGGGGGGCGGGATGAGCAGTTCTTC

D gene: NA
J gene: TRBJ1-2
V gene: TRBV27
clone size: NA
CDR3 protein: CASSANRVGYGYTF
CDR3 DNA: TGTGCCAGCAGTGCTAACAGGGTGGGCTATGGCTACACCTTC

D gene: NA
J gene: TRBJ2-7
V gene: TRBV5-1
clone size: few
CDR3 protein: CASSPLGYEQYF
CDR3 DNA: TGCGCCAGCAGCCCACTGGGGTACGAGCAGTACTTC

D gene: TRBD1
J gene: TRBJ1-2
V gene: TRBV30
clone size: NA
CDR3 protein: CAWSLGQNYGYTF
CDR3 DNA: TGTGCCTGGAGCCTGGGACAGAACTATGGCTACACCTTC

D gene: TRBD2
J gene: TRBJ2-7
V gene: TRBV28
clone size: NA
CDR3 protein: CASSSHGGGTYEQYF
CDR3 DNA: TGTGCCAGCAGTTCCCACGGGGGGGGCACCTACGAGCAGTACTTC

D gene: NA
J gene: TRBJ1-1
V gene: TRBV12-3/TRBV12-4
clone size: NA
CDR3 protein: CASSFMRDAFF
CDR3 DNA: TGTGCCAGCAGTTTTATGAGGGACGCTTTCTTT

D gene: NA
J gene: TRBJ1-3
V gene: TRBV28
clone size: NA
CDR3 protein: CASSLRQTGNTIYF
CDR3 DNA: TGTGCCAGCAGTTTGAGGCAGACTGGAAACACCATATATTTT

D gene: NA
J gene: TRBJ1-5
V gene: TRBV5-5
clone size: few
CDR3 protein: CASSPSLVGQPQHF
CDR3 DNA: TGTGCCAGCAGCCCATCGTTGGTTGGGCAGCCCCAGCATTTT

D gene: TRBD1
J gene: TRBJ2-7
V gene: TRBV19
clone size: NA
CDR3 protein: CASSITGGIYEQYF
CDR3 DNA: TGTGCCAGTAGTATCACAGGGGGCATTTACGAGCAGTACTTC

D gene: TRBD1
J gene: TRBJ1-1
V gene: TRBV5-1
clone size: NA
CDR3 protein: CASSLGQGATEAFF
CDR3 DNA: TGCGCCAGCAGCTTAGGACAGGGGGCTACTGAAGCTTTCTTT

D gene: TRBD1
J gene: TRBJ1-2
V gene: TRBV19
clone size: NA
CDR3 protein: CASSQGGYGYTF
CDR3 DNA: TGTGCCAGTAGTCAGGGGGGATATGGCTACACCTTC

D gene: TRBD2
J gene: TRBJ2-5
V gene: TRBV6-1
clone size: NA
CDR3 protein: CASSETSGGGQETQYF
CDR3 DNA: TGTGCCAGCAGTGAAACTAGCGGGGGGGGTCAAGAGACCCAGTACTTC

D gene: NA
J gene: TRBJ2-1
V gene: TRBV7-9
clone size: NA
CDR3 protein: CASSLSGGDEQFF
CDR3 DNA: TGTGCCAGCAGCTTAAGTGGAGGGGATGAGCAGTTCTTC

D gene: NA
J gene: TRBJ1-6
V gene: TRBV6-5
clone size: NA
CDR3 protein: CASSSKLSSYNSPLHF
CDR3 DNA: TGTGCCAGCAGTTCCAAGCTGAGCTCCTATAATTCACCCCTCCACTTT

D gene: TRBD1
J gene: TRBJ2-7
V gene: TRBV6-1
clone size: medium-sized
CDR3 protein: CASSLLMGQSYEQYF
CDR3 DNA: TGTGCCAGCAGTCTTTTGATGGGACAGTCCTACGAGCAGTACTTC

D gene: TRBD2
J gene: TRBJ2-1
V gene: TRBV4-2
clone size: NA
CDR3 protein: CASRVGLAGYNNEQFF
CDR3 DNA: TGTGCCAGCAGGGTAGGACTAGCGGGATACAACAATGAGCAGTTCTTC

D gene: TRBD1
J gene: TRBJ2-2
V gene: TRBV19
clone size: NA
CDR3 protein: CASSRDSSTGELFF
CDR3 DNA: TGTGCCAGTAGCCGGGACAGCAGCACCGGGGAGCTGTTTTTT

D gene: NA
J gene: TRBJ1-6
V gene: TRBV5-1
clone size: NA
CDR3 protein: CASSPGTGTTSPLHF
CDR3 DNA: TGCGCCAGCAGCCCAGGGACTGGGACTACTTCACCCCTCCACTTT

D gene: TRBD1
J gene: TRBJ1-5
V gene: TRBV2
clone size: NA
CDR3 protein: CASSDLQGGQPQHF
CDR3 DNA: TGTGCCAGCAGTGATCTACAGGGGGGTCAGCCCCAGCATTTT

D gene: TRBD1
J gene: TRBJ2-7
V gene: TRBV5-4
clone size: NA
CDR3 protein: CASSLGQGREQYF
CDR3 DNA: TGTGCCAGCAGCTTAGGACAGGGCAGAGAGCAGTACTTC

D gene: NA
J gene: TRBJ1-5
V gene: TRBV27
clone size: NA
CDR3 protein: CASSLSFPSNQPQHF
CDR3 DNA: TGTGCCAGCAGTTTATCCTTTCCCAGCAATCAGCCCCAGCATTTT

D gene: NA
J gene: TRBJ2-7
V gene: TRBV27
clone size: NA
CDR3 protein: CASSLSEPLSYEQYF
CDR3 DNA: TGTGCCAGCAGTTTATCGGAGCCACTCTCCTACGAGCAGTACTTC

D gene: NA
J gene: TRBJ1-3
V gene: TRBV3-1/TRBV3-2
clone size: NA
CDR3 protein: CASSQDLAGSGNTIYF
CDR3 DNA: TGTGCCAGCAGCCAAGATCTGGCAGGCTCTGGAAACACCATATATTTT

D gene: TRBD1
J gene: TRBJ1-1
V gene: TRBV9
clone size: NA
CDR3 protein: CASSVVSGTGGTEAFF
CDR3 DNA: TGTGCCAGCAGCGTAGTCTCGGGGACAGGGGGTACTGAAGCTTTCTTT

D gene: NA
J gene: TRBJ2-2
V gene: TRBV5-6
clone size: once
CDR3 protein: CASSLGSTGFHGELFF
CDR3 DNA: TGTGCCAGCAGCTTGGGATCTACAGGGTTCCACGGGGAGCTGTTTTTT

D gene: NA
J gene: TRBJ2-5
V gene: TRBV11-3
clone size: NA
CDR3 protein: CASSYQETQYF
CDR3 DNA: TGTGCCAGCAGCTACCAAGAGACCCAGTACTTC

D gene: NA
J gene: TRBJ2-3
V gene: TRBV6-6
clone size: NA
CDR3 protein: CASSPPTGDTQYF
CDR3 DNA: TGTGCCAGCAGTCCGCCGACCGGAGATACGCAGTATTTT

D gene: NA
J gene: TRBJ2-7
V gene: TRBV11-3
clone size: NA
CDR3 protein: CASSLEADSYEQYF
CDR3 DNA: TGTGCCAGCAGCTTAGAAGCAGATTCCTACGAGCAGTACTTC

D gene: NA
J gene: TRBJ1-2
V gene: TRBV6-4
clone size: NA
CDR3 protein: CASSDPICYGYTF
CDR3 DNA: TGTGCCAGCAGTGACCCCATTTGCTATGGCTACACCTTC

D gene: NA
J gene: TRBJ2-7
V gene: TRBV7-4
clone size: NA
CDR3 protein: CASSLEGDPYEQYF
CDR3 DNA: TGTGCCAGCAGCTTAGAGGGAGACCCCTACGAGCAGTACTTC

D gene: TRBD1
J gene: TRBJ2-4
V gene: TRBV3-1/TRBV3-2
clone size: NA
CDR3 protein: CASSPGTGGFYQYF
CDR3 DNA: TGTGCCAGCAGCCCCGGGACAGGGGGCTTCTATCAGTACTTC